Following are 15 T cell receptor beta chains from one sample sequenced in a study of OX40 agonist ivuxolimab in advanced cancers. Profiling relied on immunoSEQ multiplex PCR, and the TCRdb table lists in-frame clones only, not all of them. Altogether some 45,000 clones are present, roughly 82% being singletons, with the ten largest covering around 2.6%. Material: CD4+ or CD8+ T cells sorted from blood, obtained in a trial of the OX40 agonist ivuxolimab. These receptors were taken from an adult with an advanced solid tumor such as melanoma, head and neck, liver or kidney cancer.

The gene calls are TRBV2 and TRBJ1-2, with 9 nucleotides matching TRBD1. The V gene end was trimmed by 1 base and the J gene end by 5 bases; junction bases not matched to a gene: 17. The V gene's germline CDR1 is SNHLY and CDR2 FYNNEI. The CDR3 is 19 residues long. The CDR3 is CASSEVWGGTGNLLYGYTF. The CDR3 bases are TGTGCCAGCAGTGAAGTTTGGGGGGGGACAGGGAACCTCCTTTATGGCTACACCTTC.

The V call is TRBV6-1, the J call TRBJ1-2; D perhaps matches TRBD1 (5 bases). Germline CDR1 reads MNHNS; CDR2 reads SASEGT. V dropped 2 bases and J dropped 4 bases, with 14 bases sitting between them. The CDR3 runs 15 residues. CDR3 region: CASSEPPQGSYGYTF. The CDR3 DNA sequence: TGTGCCAGCAGTGAACCCCCCCAGGGTAGCTATGGCTACACCTTC.

The CDR3 protein is CASSQERSGELFF. The CDR3, as DNA: TGTGCCAGCAGCCAAGAGCGAAGCGGGGAGCTGTTTTTT. The genes are TRBV4-2 and TRBJ2-2; the D is unclear. The CDR3 loop spans 13 amino acids. V gave up 0 bases and J gave up 7 bases, with 6 bases separating them. In germline, CDR1 is LGHNA, CDR2 YNFKEQ.

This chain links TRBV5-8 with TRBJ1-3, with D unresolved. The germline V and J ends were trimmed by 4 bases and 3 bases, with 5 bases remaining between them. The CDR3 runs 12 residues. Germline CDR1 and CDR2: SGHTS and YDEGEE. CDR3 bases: TGTGCCAGCAGCCCTCGTGGAAACACCATATATTTT. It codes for CASSPRGNTIYF.

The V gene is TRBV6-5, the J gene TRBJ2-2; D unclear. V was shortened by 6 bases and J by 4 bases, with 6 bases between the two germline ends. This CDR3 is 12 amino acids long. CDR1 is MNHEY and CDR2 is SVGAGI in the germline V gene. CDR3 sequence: CASSPSTGELFF. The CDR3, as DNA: TGTGCCAGCAGCCCGTCCACCGGGGAGCTGTTTTTT.

CDR3: CASSLGGPYGYTF. In DNA form, the CDR3 reads TGTGCCAGCAGCTTAGGAGGCCCATATGGCTACACCTTC. The rearrangement links TRBV11-2 to TRBJ1-2; D not certain. Germline CDR1 reads SGHAT; CDR2 reads FQNNGV. V was trimmed by 1 base and J by 5 bases, leaving 8 bases between them. CDR3 length: 13 residues.

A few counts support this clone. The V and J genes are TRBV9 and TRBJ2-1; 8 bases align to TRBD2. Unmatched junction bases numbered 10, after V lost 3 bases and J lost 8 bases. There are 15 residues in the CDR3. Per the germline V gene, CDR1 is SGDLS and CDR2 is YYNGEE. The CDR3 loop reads CASSEGLEVYHEQFF. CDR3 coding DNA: TGTGCCAGCAGCGAGGGACTAGAGGTGTACCATGAGCAGTTCTTC.

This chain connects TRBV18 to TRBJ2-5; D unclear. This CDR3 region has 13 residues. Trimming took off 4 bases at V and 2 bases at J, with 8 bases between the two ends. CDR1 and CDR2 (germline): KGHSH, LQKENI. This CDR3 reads CASSQLQQETQYF. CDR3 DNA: TGTGCCAGCTCACAGCTACAGCAAGAGACCCAGTACTTC.

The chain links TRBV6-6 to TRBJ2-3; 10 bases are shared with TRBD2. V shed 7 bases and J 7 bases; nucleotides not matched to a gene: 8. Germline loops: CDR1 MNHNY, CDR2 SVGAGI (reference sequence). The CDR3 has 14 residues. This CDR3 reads CASKRGGSLNTQYF. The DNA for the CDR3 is TGTGCCAGCAAGCGGGGGGGAAGTTTGAATACGCAGTATTTT.

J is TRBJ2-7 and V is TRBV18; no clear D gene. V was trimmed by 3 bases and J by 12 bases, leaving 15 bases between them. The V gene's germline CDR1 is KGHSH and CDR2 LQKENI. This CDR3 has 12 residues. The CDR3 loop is CASSPDSPGRYF. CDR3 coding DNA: TGTGCCAGCTCACCTGATTCCCCCGGTCGGTACTTC.

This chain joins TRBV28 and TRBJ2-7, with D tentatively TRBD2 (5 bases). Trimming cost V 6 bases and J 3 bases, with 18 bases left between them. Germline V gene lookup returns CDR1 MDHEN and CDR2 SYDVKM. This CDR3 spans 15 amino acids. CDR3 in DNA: TGTGCCAGCAGAGAAGATGGAGGTGGTCGCTACGAGCAGTACTTC. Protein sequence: CASREDGGGRYEQYF.

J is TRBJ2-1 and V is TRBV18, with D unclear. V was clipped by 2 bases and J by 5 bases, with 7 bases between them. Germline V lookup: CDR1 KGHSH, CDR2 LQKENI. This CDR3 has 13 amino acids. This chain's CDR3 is CASSPTTNNEQFF. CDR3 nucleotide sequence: TGTGCCAGCTCACCAACGACCAACAATGAGCAGTTCTTC.

The CDR3 bases are TGCGCCAGCAGTGAGTCGTCTAGCGGGCGACCCAATGAGCAGTTCTTC. Translating gives CASSESSSGRPNEQFF. The chain joins TRBV10-1 to TRBJ2-1, with 8 bases matching TRBD2. V gave up 0 bases and J gave up 6 bases; unmatched junction bases: 7. Per the germline V gene, CDR1 is WNHNN and CDR2 is SYGVQD (reference sequence). This CDR3 region has 16 residues.

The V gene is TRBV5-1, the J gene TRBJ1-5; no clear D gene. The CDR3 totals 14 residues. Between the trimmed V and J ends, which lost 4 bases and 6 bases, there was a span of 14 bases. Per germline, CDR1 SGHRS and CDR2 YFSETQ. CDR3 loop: CASSPGEGSQPQHF. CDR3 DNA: TGCGCCAGCAGCCCCGGAGAGGGAAGTCAGCCCCAGCATTTT.

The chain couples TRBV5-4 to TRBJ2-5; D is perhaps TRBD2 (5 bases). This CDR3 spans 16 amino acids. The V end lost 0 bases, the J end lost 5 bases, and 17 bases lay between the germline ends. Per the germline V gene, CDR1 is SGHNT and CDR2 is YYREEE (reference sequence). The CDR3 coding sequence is TGTGCCAGCAGCTTGGAGGTGACGGGGAGAGTTGAGACCCAGTACTTC. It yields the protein CASSLEVTGRVETQYF.